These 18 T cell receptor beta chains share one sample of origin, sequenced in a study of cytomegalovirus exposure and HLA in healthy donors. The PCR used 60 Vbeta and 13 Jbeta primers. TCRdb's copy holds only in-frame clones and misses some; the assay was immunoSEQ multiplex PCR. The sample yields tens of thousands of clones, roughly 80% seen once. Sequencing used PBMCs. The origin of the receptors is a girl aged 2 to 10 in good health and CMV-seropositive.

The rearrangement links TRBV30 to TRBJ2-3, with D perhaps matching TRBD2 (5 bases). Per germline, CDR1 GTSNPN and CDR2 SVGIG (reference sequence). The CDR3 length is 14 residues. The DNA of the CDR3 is TGTGCGGCATTCGGGCAGGAGGGCACAGATACGCAGTATTTT. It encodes CAAFGQEGTDTQYF.

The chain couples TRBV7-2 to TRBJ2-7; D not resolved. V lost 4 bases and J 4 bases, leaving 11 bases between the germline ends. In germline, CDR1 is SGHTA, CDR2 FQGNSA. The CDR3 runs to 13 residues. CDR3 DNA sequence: TGTGCCAGCAGCTCGCAGACTCCTTACGAGCAGTACTTC. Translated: CASSSQTPYEQYF.

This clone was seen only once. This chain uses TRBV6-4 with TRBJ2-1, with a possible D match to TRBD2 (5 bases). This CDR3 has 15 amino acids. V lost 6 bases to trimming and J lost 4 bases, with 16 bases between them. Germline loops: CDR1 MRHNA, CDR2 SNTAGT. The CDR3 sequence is CASSLGIQRYNEQFF. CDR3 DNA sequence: TGTGCCAGCAGCCTCGGGATCCAGAGGTACAATGAGCAGTTCTTC.

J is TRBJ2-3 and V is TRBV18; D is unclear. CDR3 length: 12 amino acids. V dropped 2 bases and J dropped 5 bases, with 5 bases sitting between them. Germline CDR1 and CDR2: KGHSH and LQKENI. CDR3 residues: CASSPVGDTQYF. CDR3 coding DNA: TGTGCCAGCTCACCAGTCGGAGATACGCAGTATTTT.

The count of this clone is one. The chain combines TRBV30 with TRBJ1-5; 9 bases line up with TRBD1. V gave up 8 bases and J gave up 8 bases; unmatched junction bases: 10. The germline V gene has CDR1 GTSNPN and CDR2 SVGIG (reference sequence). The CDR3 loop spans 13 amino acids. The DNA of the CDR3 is TGTGCCGGGGGGGGGACAGGGAGGGAGCCCCAGCATTTT. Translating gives CAGGGTGREPQHF.

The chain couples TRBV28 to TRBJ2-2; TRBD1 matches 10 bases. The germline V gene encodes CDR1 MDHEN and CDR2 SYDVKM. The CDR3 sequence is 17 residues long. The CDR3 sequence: CATKKSPGQGHTGELFF. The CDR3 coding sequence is TGTGCTACCAAAAAATCACCGGGACAGGGGCACACCGGGGAGCTGTTTTTT.

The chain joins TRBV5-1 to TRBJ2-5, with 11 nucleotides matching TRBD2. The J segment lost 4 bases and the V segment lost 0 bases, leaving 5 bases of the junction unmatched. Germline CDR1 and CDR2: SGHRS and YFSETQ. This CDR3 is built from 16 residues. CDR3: CASSLATLAGGETQYF. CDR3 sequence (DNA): TGCGCCAGCAGCTTGGCCACCCTAGCGGGGGGAGAGACCCAGTACTTC.

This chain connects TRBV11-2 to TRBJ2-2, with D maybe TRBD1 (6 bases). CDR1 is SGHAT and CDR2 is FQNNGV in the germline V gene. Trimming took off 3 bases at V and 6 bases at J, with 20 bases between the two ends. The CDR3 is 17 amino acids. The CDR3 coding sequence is TGTGCCAGCAGCTTTACCCATGGGGGCGCTGGGTCCGGGGAGCTGTTTTTT. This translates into CASSFTHGGAGSGELFF.

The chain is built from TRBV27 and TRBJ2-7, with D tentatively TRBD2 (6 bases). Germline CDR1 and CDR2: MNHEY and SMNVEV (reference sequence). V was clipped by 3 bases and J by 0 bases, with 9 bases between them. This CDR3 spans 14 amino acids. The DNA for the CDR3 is TGTGCCAGCAGTTTGGGACTGATCTCCTACGAGCAGTACTTC. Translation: CASSLGLISYEQYF.

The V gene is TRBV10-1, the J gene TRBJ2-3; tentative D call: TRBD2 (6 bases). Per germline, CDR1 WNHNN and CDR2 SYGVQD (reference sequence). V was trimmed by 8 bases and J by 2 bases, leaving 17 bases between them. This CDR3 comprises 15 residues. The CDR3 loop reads CASRLGTADTDTQYF. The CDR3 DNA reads TGCGCCAGCCGACTAGGTACAGCTGACACAGATACGCAGTATTTT.

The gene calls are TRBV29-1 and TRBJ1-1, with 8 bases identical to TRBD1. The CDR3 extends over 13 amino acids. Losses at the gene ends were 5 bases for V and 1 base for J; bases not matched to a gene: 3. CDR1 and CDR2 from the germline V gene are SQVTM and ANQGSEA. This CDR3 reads CSVRGQENTEAFF. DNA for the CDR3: TGCAGCGTTAGGGGACAGGAGAACACTGAAGCTTTCTTT.

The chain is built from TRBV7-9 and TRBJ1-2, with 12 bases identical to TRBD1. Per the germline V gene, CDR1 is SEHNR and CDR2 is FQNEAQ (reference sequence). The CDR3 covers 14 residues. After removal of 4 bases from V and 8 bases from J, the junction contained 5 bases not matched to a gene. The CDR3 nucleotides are TGTGCCAGCAGCTACGGGACAGGGGGCAAGGGCTACACCTTC. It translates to CASSYGTGGKGYTF.

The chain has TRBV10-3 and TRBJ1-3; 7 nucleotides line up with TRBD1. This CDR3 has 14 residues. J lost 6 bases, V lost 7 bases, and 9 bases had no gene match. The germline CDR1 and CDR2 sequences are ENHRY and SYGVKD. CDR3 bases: TGTGCCATCATCGACCCGGGACAGAAAAACACCATATATTTT. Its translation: CAIIDPGQKNTIYF.

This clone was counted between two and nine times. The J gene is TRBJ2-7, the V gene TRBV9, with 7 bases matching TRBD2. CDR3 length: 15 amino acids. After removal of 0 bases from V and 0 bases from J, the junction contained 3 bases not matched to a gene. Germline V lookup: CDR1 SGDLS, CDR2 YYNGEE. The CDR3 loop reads CASSVGRGGSYEQYF. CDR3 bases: TGTGCCAGCAGCGTAGGACGCGGGGGCTCCTACGAGCAGTACTTC.

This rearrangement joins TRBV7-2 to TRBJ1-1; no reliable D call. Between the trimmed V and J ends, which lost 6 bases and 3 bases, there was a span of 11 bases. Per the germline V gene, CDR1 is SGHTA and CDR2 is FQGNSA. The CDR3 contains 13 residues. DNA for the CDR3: TGTGCCAGCAGTTTATTCGGGTACACTGAAGCTTTCTTT. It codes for CASSLFGYTEAFF.

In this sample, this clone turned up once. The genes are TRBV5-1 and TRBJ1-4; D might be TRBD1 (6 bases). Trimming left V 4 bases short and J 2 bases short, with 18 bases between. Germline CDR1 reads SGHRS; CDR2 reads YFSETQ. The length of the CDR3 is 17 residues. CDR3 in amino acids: CASSLVPGTLTNEKLFF. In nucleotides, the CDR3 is TGCGCCAGCAGCCTCGTACCTGGGACACTTACTAATGAAAAACTGTTTTTT.

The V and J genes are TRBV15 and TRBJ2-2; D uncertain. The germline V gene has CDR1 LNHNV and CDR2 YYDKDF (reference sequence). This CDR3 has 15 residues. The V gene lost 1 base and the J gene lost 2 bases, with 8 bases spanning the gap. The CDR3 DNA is TGTGCCACCAGCAGAGGGGCCGTCAACACCGGGGAGCTGTTTTTT. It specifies CATSRGAVNTGELFF.

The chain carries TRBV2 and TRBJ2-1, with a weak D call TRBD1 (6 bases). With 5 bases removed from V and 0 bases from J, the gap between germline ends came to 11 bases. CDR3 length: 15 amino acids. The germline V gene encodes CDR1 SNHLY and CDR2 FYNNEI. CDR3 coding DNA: TGTGCCAGCAGTTACAGGGAGAGCTCCTACAATGAGCAGTTCTTC. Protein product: CASSYRESSYNEQFF.